One sample yielded the 18 T cell receptor beta chains listed below, sequenced in a study of cytomegalovirus exposure and HLA in healthy donors. Primers for the PCR totalled 60 Vbeta and 13 Jbeta. Clones were sequenced by immunoSEQ multiplex PCR, and TCRdb holds only the in-frame ones, with some missing. The top ten hold about 2.5% of the sample, which has 110,000 to 150,000 clones, about 79% seen once. Input material: PBMCs. These receptor sequences come from a male donor in good health and CMV-seronegative.

In this sample, this clone turned up once. The chain joins TRBV5-1 to TRBJ2-7, with TRBD1 identical over 9 bases. Germline loops: CDR1 SGHRS, CDR2 YFSETQ. Trimming at V came to 7 bases and at J to 3 bases, leaving 8 bases not matched to a gene. The CDR3 contains 14 residues. Written as DNA, the CDR3 is TGCGCCAGCCGTTGGGGGACAGGGTACTACGAGCAGTACTTC. Translated: CASRWGTGYYEQYF.

The V and J genes are TRBV5-4 and TRBJ2-3; 8 nucleotides agree with TRBD2. The CDR3 runs 15 residues. Germline trimming cut 4 bases from V and 4 bases from J; bases unmatched to any gene: 8. CDR1 is SGHNT and CDR2 is YYREEE in the germline V gene (reference sequence). The CDR3 here is CASSPREDGPDTQYF. The CDR3 region has the DNA TGTGCCAGCAGCCCGCGGGAGGACGGGCCAGATACGCAGTATTTT.

This clone has more than one count but fewer than ten. The DNA for the CDR3 is TGTGCCAGTATTGACCAGGGGGCTGGGGAAAAACTGTTTTTT. Protein product: CASIDQGAGEKLFF. The rearrangement uses TRBV19 and TRBJ1-4, with 8 bases fitting TRBD1. Germline V CDR1 and CDR2: LNHDA, SQIVND (reference sequence). This CDR3 is built from 14 residues. V shed 7 bases and J 8 bases; nucleotides not matched to a gene: 9.

The chain couples TRBV15 to TRBJ1-2, with no clear D. Germline-derived CDR1 and CDR2 are LNHNV and YYDKDF (reference sequence). This CDR3 region has 13 residues. The V end lost 5 bases, the J end lost 2 bases, and 9 bases lay between the germline ends. The CDR3 here is CATSPLENYGYTF. The CDR3 DNA reads as TGTGCCACCAGCCCGTTAGAGAACTATGGCTACACCTTC.

Details on this clone: Other DNA sequences from this sample encode an identical CDR3 as well. The rearrangement joins TRBV9 to TRBJ2-7; possibly TRBD1 for D (5 bases). Germline CDR1 reads SGDLS; CDR2 reads YYNGEE. Trimming stripped 9 bases from V and 3 bases from J, with 10 bases between. The CDR3 extends over 11 amino acids. The CDR3 bases are TGTGCCACGAGGCAGGGCTACGAGCAGTACTTC. Translation: CATRQGYEQYF.

The V call is TRBV25-1, the J call TRBJ2-5, with 9 bases lining up with TRBD1. The germline V gene has CDR1 MGHDK and CDR2 SYGVNS. V dropped 3 bases and J dropped 5; count of bases not matched to a gene: 13. The length of the CDR3 is 17 residues. CDR3 nucleotides: TGTGCCAGCAGTGAGAGGACAGGGGTTGACAGTGTGGAGACCCAGTACTTC. This gives the protein CASSERTGVDSVETQYF.

J is TRBJ1-6 and V is TRBV7-2; 10 bases match TRBD1. The ends lost 0 bases at V and 8 bases at J; junction bases unmatched: 1. CDR3 length: 15 residues. Germline CDR1 and CDR2: SGHTA and FQGNSA. In nucleotides, the CDR3 is TGTGCCAGCAGCTTAGCAGGGACAGGGGATTCACCCCTCCACTTT. It is translated as CASSLAGTGDSPLHF.

The chain uses TRBV9 and TRBJ2-7; 11 bases are shared with TRBD2. The CDR3 has 14 residues. Trimming removed 2 bases from V and 3 bases from J; junction bases left unmatched: 1. CDR1 is SGDLS, CDR2 YYNGEE, per germline. The CDR3 protein is CASSVGLAGYEQYF. DNA of the CDR3: TGTGCCAGCAGCGTCGGACTAGCGGGCTACGAGCAGTACTTC. The complete variable domain, with remaining parts taken from reference TRBV9 and TRBJ2-7, reads DSGVTQTPKHLITATGQRVTLRCSPRSGDLSVYWYQQSLDQGLQFLIQYYNGEERAKGNILERFSAQQFPDLHSELNLSSLELGDSALYFCASSVGLAGYEQYFGPGTRLTVT.

The V gene is TRBV4-2, the J gene TRBJ1-6, with 9 bases fitting TRBD1. J lost 7 bases, V lost 4 bases, and 8 bases had no gene match. Germline-derived CDR1 and CDR2 are LGHNA and YNFKEQ. The CDR3 is 16 amino acids. The CDR3 reads CASSRDRDRANSPLHF. CDR3 coding DNA: TGTGCCAGCAGCCGTGACCGGGACAGGGCGAATTCACCCCTCCACTTT.

The V call is TRBV30, the J call TRBJ1-3; D remains ambiguous. Trimming removed 1 base at V and 4 bases at J, with 11 bases between. The length of the CDR3 is 14 residues. Germline V CDR1 and CDR2: GTSNPN, SVGIG (reference sequence). CDR3 residues: CAWSGALSGNTIYF. The DNA for the CDR3 is TGTGCCTGGAGTGGAGCTTTATCGGGAAACACCATATATTTT.

This chain uses TRBV30 with TRBJ1-5, with TRBD1 as a possible D gene (5 bases). This CDR3 has 13 residues. Germline V lookup: CDR1 GTSNPN, CDR2 SVGIG (reference sequence). Trimming cost V 1 base and J 7 bases, with 11 bases left between them. CDR3 bases: TGTGCCTGGAGTGAGGGACTCCAGCAGCCCCAGCATTTT. It is translated as CAWSEGLQQPQHF.

The gene calls are TRBV7-9 and TRBJ1-1; weak D call: TRBD1 (6 bases). CDR1 is SEHNR, CDR2 FQNEAQ, per germline (reference sequence). The length of the CDR3 is 18 residues. V lost 6 bases to trimming and J lost 0 bases, with 23 bases between them. CDR3 in DNA: TGTGCCAGCAGTCCGTACAGGGCAAGAATCAAAATGAACACTGAAGCTTTCTTT. Translating it yields CASSPYRARIKMNTEAFF.

V gene TRBV4-3 combines with J gene TRBJ2-4; TRBD2 matches at 16 bases. CDR1 and CDR2 from the germline V gene are LGHNA and YSLEER. The ends lost 3 bases at V and 6 bases at J; junction bases unmatched: 5. The CDR3 covers 17 residues. The CDR3 nucleotides read TGCGCCAGCAGCCAGGGACTAGCGGGGGGGCTAAGAAACATTCAGTACTTC. Translated: CASSQGLAGGLRNIQYF.

V and J are TRBV6-5 and TRBJ1-2; D may be TRBD1 (6 bases). Trimming shortened V by 2 bases and J by 3 bases, and 10 bases separated the two germline ends. Germline V CDR1 and CDR2: MNHEY, SVGAGI. The CDR3 is 14 residues long. CDR3 sequence: CASSYAGADYGYTF. In nucleotides, the CDR3 is TGTGCCAGCAGTTACGCGGGGGCAGACTATGGCTACACCTTC.

V usage is TRBV5-1 and J usage is TRBJ2-2, with a tentative D call TRBD1 (5 bases). The germline V gene has CDR1 SGHRS and CDR2 YFSETQ. Trimming pared 1 base from V and 4 bases from J, leaving 8 bases between. The CDR3 has 14 amino acids. The DNA of the CDR3 is TGCGCCAGCAGCTTGACAGGAGTCACCGGGGAGCTGTTTTTT. Its protein is CASSLTGVTGELFF.

Only a few counts were recorded for this clone. V usage is TRBV5-5 and J usage is TRBJ2-6; D is uncertain. V lost 4 bases to trimming and J lost 0 bases, with 5 bases between them. Germline CDR1 reads SGHKS; CDR2 reads YYEKEE (reference sequence). CDR3 length equals 14 residues. The CDR3 spells CASSPRSGANVLTF. The DNA for the CDR3 is TGTGCCAGCAGCCCCCGCTCTGGGGCCAACGTCCTGACTTTC.

The chain carries TRBV5-1 and TRBJ2-7; possible D gene TRBD2, 5 bases. Between the trimmed V and J ends, which lost 3 bases and 7 bases, there was a span of 23 bases. CDR3 size: 16 residues. From germline, CDR1 is SGHRS and CDR2 YFSETQ. The CDR3 DNA follows: TGCGCCAGCAGCTCCCGGGTCGGGGTATCCCCGACAGAGCAGTACTTC. Its protein product is CASSSRVGVSPTEQYF.

The V gene is TRBV5-1, the J gene TRBJ2-7; 10 nucleotides match TRBD2. J gave up 4 bases and V 4 bases, and 2 bases lay outside the gene matches. CDR3 length: 13 residues. Germline V lookup: CDR1 SGHRS, CDR2 YFSETQ. The CDR3 region has the DNA TGCGCCAGCAGCCGGACTAGCGGTTACGAGCAGTACTTC. This codes for CASSRTSGYEQYF.